The clone carrying this TCR beta chain occurred a few times. Compared with germline, one end of the junction differs, possibly owing to a read error. The CDR3 loop spans 15 amino acids. Germline V lookup: CDR1 SGHAT, CDR2 FQDESV (reference sequence). The data derive from a study of T cells in Graves' hyperthyroidism and ophthalmopathy. Amplified TCR beta CDR3 regions came from RNA transcripts. HTBI primers drove first-round RT-PCR of the TCR CDR3. TCRdb analysed the multiplex PCR reads with MiXCR anew, one entry per CDR3 protein. The table shows fewer than 550,000 distinct CDR3 sequences, with roughly 14% occurring only once.

Sequences were obtained from blood. V is TRBV11-1 and J is TRBJ1-1; D remains unclear. The receptor was derived from a woman under 30 with Graves' hyperthyroidism. The CDR3 loop reads CTSSLEFTANTEAFF. CDR3 DNA sequence: TGTACCAGCAGCTTAGAGTTCACGGCGAACACTGAAGCTTTCTTT.